This T cell receptor beta chain was sequenced in a study of blood T cell repertoires in COVID-19. Study details: Recovered status applied to Cohort 3 donors who had two consecutive negative PCRs. It also applied to those with clearance or with symptom resolution. Material from acute and convalescent COVID-19 was sourced from the United States, Italy and Spain.

This clone was detected only a few times. Data came from immunoSEQ multiplex PCR; TCRdb stores just in-frame clones and leaves some out. The sample consists of a few hundred thousand clones, around 87% of them appearing once. Participants came from under 30 US areas, aged about 18 to 100 years. The clonotype was recovered from a man aged 35 to 55 in a cohort exposed to, infected with or recovered from COVID-19 (not recorded which). The sample comprised PBMCs or T cells enriched from blood (not recorded which).

The CDR3 DNA is TGTGCCTGGAGTGTAGACATTAACTATGGCTACACCTTC. Protein product: CAWSVDINYGYTF. The chain links TRBV30 to TRBJ1-2; D is unresolved. Germline V gene data show CDR1 as GTSNPN and CDR2 as SVGIG (reference sequence). The germline V and J ends were trimmed by 0 bases and 1 base, with 6 bases remaining between them. CDR3 size: 13 residues.